This T cell receptor (beta chain) originates from a study of blood T cell repertoires in COVID-19. About the study: Italy, Spain and the United States were the sources of the convalescent and acute COVID-19 samples. PBMCs, B-cell-depleted T cells, or T cells provided the cDNA or gDNA that made up the material.

Authors' processing steps: Estimation of nucleated cell counts was performed using reference gene primer amplification. The data were produced by immunoSEQ multiplex PCR, yet TCRdb's version contains in-frame clones alone and is incomplete. That table is the source of V, J and clone size, and D and trimming were worked out from the DNA. The table has about 280,000 clones, roughly 87% seen once. Specimen: peripheral blood. This clonotype was sampled from a woman aged 45-65 years who had recovered from COVID-19.

CDR3 bases: TGTGCCAGCAGCCAAGAGCACGGAGCCGAGGGGGTCGGAAACACCATATATTTT. This codes for CASSQEHGAEGVGNTIYF. V is TRBV3-1 (or the pseudogene TRBV3-2) and J is TRBJ1-3; maybe TRBD1 (6 bases). Per the germline V gene, CDR1 is LGHDT and CDR2 is YNNKEL (reference sequence). V lost 0 bases and J lost 4, with 19 bases in between. The CDR3 loop spans 18 amino acids.